A selection of T cell receptor beta chains follows, all from one sample in a study of T cells expressing NK-cell markers. TCRdb re-called the 5' RACE reads; every CDR3 protein appears as one record, without DNA. This sample's table reports 350,000 to 400,000 distinct CDR3 sequences. Input material: blood T cells: a sorted CD56 or NKG2C T cell subset, CD4+ or CD8+ T cells, or bulk PBMC T cells (not recorded which). The origin of the receptors is a woman between 50 and 59 years old in good health. The CDR3 runs from the conserved cysteine through the conserved F or W. Clone size appears in some rows only: once, few, many, or a class for an expanded clone.

abundance,j_gene,v_gene,CDR3aa
.,TRBJ2-5,TRBV5-1,CASSLAGSGGETQYF
.,TRBJ2-3,TRBV12-3/TRBV12-4,CASSLFLGGTSGSGYTQYF
.,TRBJ2-7,TRBV20-1,CSAKRGAGDVYEQYF
.,TRBJ1-1,TRBV20-1,CSASSGWNTEAFF
.,TRBJ2-3,TRBV20-1,CSATSGRTSTDTQYF
.,TRBJ2-1,TRBV27,CASNGLAGGPGYNEQFF
.,TRBJ2-5,TRBV3-1,CASKLAGQETQYF
.,TRBJ1-5,TRBV21-1,CASSKVRTPQHF
.,TRBJ2-1,TRBV24-1,CATSDYLLGGNEQFF
.,TRBJ2-1,TRBV10-3,CAISRESFYNEQFF
.,TRBJ2-1,TRBV5-8,CASSVGSSGRGHNEQFF
.,TRBJ2-5,TRBV11-2,CASSPRTSKETQYF
.,TRBJ2-5,TRBV9,CASSVAVGGETQYF
.,TRBJ2-1,TRBV18,CASSPTRDGYNEQFF
.,TRBJ2-3,TRBV15,CATSRDLTGEGTQYF
.,TRBJ1-1,TRBV30,CAWSPTNQAFF
.,TRBJ1-2,TRBV6-6,CASRLFSYGYTF
.,TRBJ1-2,TRBV30,CAWSALDRGYGYTF
.,TRBJ1-2,TRBV12-3/TRBV12-4,CASSPLGGFYGYTF
.,TRBJ2-5,TRBV20-1,CSAEPSGRSETQYF
.,TRBJ1-1,TRBV20-1,CSAPKANVNTEAFF
.,TRBJ2-7,TRBV5-1,CASSLAGEQYF
.,TRBJ2-5,TRBV27,CASSFSHSRETQYF
.,TRBJ2-1,TRBV21-1,CASSTRARSSYNEQFF
.,TRBJ2-1,TRBV30,CAWSLGLLNNEQFF
.,TRBJ2-1,TRBV12-3/TRBV12-4,CASSLALAGNEQFF
.,TRBJ2-3,TRBV5-1,CASSLRATDLPTDTQYF
.,TRBJ1-5,TRBV15,CATSRDLRASNQPQHF
.,TRBJ2-5,TRBV6-1,CASSEALGTSGVQETQYF
.,TRBJ2-7,TRBV6-1,CASLGYPHYEQYF
.,TRBJ1-2,TRBV30,CAWSNPRSSQRAYGYTF
.,TRBJ2-2,TRBV5-1,CASSLGERRANPAGELFF
.,TRBJ2-2,TRBV12-3/TRBV12-4,CASAASWTGELFF
.,TRBJ2-3,TRBV29-1,CSVDRFREGLRTDTQYF
medium-sized,TRBJ2-5,TRBV29-1,CSVEGTGGVQYF
.,TRBJ2-4,TRBV29-1,CSVAQLVAKNIQYF
.,TRBJ2-1,TRBV4-2,CASSQVAGNSYNEQFF
.,TRBJ2-1,TRBV3-1,CASQGGREASSYNEQFF
.,TRBJ2-1,TRBV5-1,CASSLRDRDPPEQFF
.,TRBJ2-1,TRBV11-3,CASSHAGTREQFF
.,TRBJ2-1,TRBV6-1,CASTPSGNFNEQFF
.,TRBJ2-1,TRBV5-1,CASTRDRRSYNEQFF
.,TRBJ2-1,TRBV29-1,CSVEGRLAGNEQFF
.,TRBJ1-1,TRBV4-1,CASALLLARAYTEAFF
.,TRBJ2-1,TRBV5-1,CASRRESRNEQFF
.,TRBJ2-3,TRBV6-5,CASSYRGLPSTDTQYF
.,TRBJ2-1,TRBV20-1,CSASQGVGYEQFF